The clone carrying this TCR beta chain was counted between two and nine times. The antigen is unknown. Library input was about 2 micrograms of DNA from cryopreserved PBMCs. This entry belongs to a study of cytotoxic CD8 clonotypes in ibrutinib-treated CLL. The CDR3 contains 16 residues. From germline, CDR1 is SGDLS and CDR2 YYNGEE. Trimming cost V 3 bases and J 1 base, with 14 bases left between them. Sequencing was performed with immunoSEQ multiplex PCR; in TCRdb, only in-frame clones are kept and a portion is missing. The sample includes fewer than 150,000 clones, about 85% of them seen just once. Notes on the study in general: Baseline clonality, higher than in age-matched healthy donors, tracked circulating CD8+ T-cell counts.

The chain links TRBV9 to TRBJ2-4, with D perhaps TRBD1 (6 bases). The sample was PBMCs, taken after 24 months of ibrutinib treatment. The receptor comes from a human donor with chronic lymphocytic leukemia. CDR3 coding DNA: TGTGCCAGCAGCGCAGCACCCACAGGGGCCAAAAACATTCAGTACTTC. Protein sequence: CASSAAPTGAKNIQYF.